Following are 13 T cell receptor beta chains from one sample sequenced in a study of blood T cell repertoires in COVID-19. Assay: immunoSEQ multiplex PCR; the TCRdb copy retains only in-frame clones and omits some. The data contain about 23,000 clones, roughly 88% of them singletons. The material sequenced was peripheral blood. Source of these receptors: a human donor with active COVID-19. The donor label of this sample is uncertain.

V and J are TRBV16 and TRBJ1-1; 10 bases are a match to TRBD1. Germline assignment: CDR1 KGHSY and CDR2 FQNENV. The CDR3 extends over 14 amino acids. Germline trimming cut 6 bases from V and 1 base from J; bases unmatched to any gene: 2. The CDR3 protein is CASRRDRGNTEAFF. As DNA, the CDR3 is TGTGCCAGCAGACGGGACAGGGGGAACACTGAAGCTTTCTTT.

This clone was seen more than once but under ten times. Written as DNA, the CDR3 is TGTGCCAACAAGATTGACAGGGGCACTGAAGCTTTCTTT. Protein: CANKIDRGTEAFF. The gene calls are TRBV2 and TRBJ1-1, with TRBD1 matching over 8 bases. V shed 10 bases and J 4 bases; nucleotides not matched to a gene: 8. Germline CDR1 reads SNHLY; CDR2 reads FYNNEI. This CDR3 is built from 13 residues.

This chain connects TRBV15 to TRBJ1-1; a possible D gene is TRBD1 (6 bases). The V gene lost 1 base and the J gene lost 4 bases, with 7 bases spanning the gap. Per the germline V gene, CDR1 is LNHNV and CDR2 is YYDKDF (reference sequence). The CDR3 is 13 amino acids. This CDR3 is CATSRVGGTEAFF. CDR3 bases: TGTGCCACCAGCAGAGTAGGGGGCACTGAAGCTTTCTTT.

This clone was observed once. The gene calls are TRBV28 and TRBJ2-1; 10 bases line up with TRBD2. Germline CDR1 is MDHEN and CDR2 is SYDVKM. Trimming cost V 4 bases and J 3 bases; bases outside gene matches: 6. The CDR3 covers 16 residues. CDR3 protein: CASSSPLAGNYNEQFF. The CDR3 DNA reads TGTGCCAGCAGTTCCCCACTAGCGGGAAACTACAATGAGCAGTTCTTC.

A single count supports this clone. The chain is built from TRBV27 and TRBJ1-1; D perhaps matches TRBD1 (6 bases). Germline V gives CDR1 MNHEY, CDR2 SMNVEV (reference sequence). CDR3 size: 13 residues. Trimming shortened V by 2 bases and J by 10 bases, and 14 bases separated the two germline ends. The CDR3 DNA is TGTGCCAGCAGTTTAACAGGGTATGTCGGAGCTTTCTTT. Protein: CASSLTGYVGAFF.

The V gene is TRBV5-1, the J gene TRBJ2-3, with TRBD2 identical over 10 bases. This CDR3 contains 16 residues. CDR1 is SGHRS and CDR2 is YFSETQ in the germline V gene. V lost 2 bases to trimming and J lost 5 bases; unmatched junction nucleotides: 8. CDR3 DNA sequence: TGCGCCAGCAGCTTCTACGGACTAGCGGAAGGAGATACGCAGTATTTT. This codes for CASSFYGLAEGDTQYF. Based on the CDR3 plus reference TRBV5-1 and TRBJ2-3, the full variable domain is KAGVTQTPRYLIKTRGQQVTLSCSPISGHRSVSWYQQTPGQGLQFLFEYFSETQRNKGNFPGRFSGRQFSNSRSEMNVSTLELGDSALYLCASSFYGLAEGDTQYFGPGTRLTVL.

This clone occurred once. The gene calls are TRBV19 and TRBJ2-1; 7 positions agree with TRBD2. The CDR3 runs to 14 residues. Unmatched junction bases numbered 5, after V lost 4 bases and J lost 5 bases. Germline-derived CDR1 and CDR2 are LNHDA and SQIVND (reference sequence). The CDR3 nucleotides read TGTGCCAGTAGTAACCGGGACTATCACAATGAGCAGTTCTTC. The encoded protein is CASSNRDYHNEQFF. Combining the CDR3 with reference TRBV19 and TRBJ2-1 gives the whole variable domain DGGITQSPKYLFRKEGQNVTLSCEQNLNHDAMYWYRQDPGQGLRLIYYSQIVNDFQKGDIAEGYSVSREKKESFPLTVTSAQKNPTAFYLCASSNRDYHNEQFFGPGTRLTVL.

The chain carries TRBV6-5 and TRBJ2-7; 8 bases line up with TRBD1. The V and J ends lost 5 bases and 0 bases, in that order; junction bases with no gene match: 6. Germline CDR1 is MNHEY and CDR2 is SVGAGI. The CDR3 runs to 15 residues. The CDR3 spells CASSPRDRSSYEQYF. CDR3 in DNA: TGTGCCAGCAGTCCCCGGGACAGGAGCTCCTACGAGCAGTACTTC.

This sequence joins TRBV7-3 and TRBJ2-3; D may be TRBD2 (5 bases). CDR1 and CDR2 from the germline V gene are SGHTA and FQGTGA. This CDR3 region has 15 residues. V gave up 1 base and J gave up 4 bases, with 12 bases separating them. CDR3 bases: TGTGCCAGCAGCTTAAGCCCTAGCCTGCCAGATACGCAGTATTTT. Its translation: CASSLSPSLPDTQYF.

The J gene is TRBJ1-1, the V gene TRBV6-1; D ambiguous. The CDR3 runs 12 residues. Germline V gives CDR1 MNHNS, CDR2 SASEGT. Trimming took off 2 bases at V and 10 bases at J, with 11 bases between the two ends. The CDR3 sequence is CASSERLSGAFF. The CDR3 bases are TGTGCCAGCAGTGAAAGACTAAGCGGAGCTTTCTTT.

This chain joins TRBV28 and TRBJ2-7; maybe TRBD1 (8 bases). V was trimmed by 3 bases and J by 3 bases, leaving 18 bases between them. CDR1 MDHEN and CDR2 SYDVKM come from the germline V gene. CDR3 length: 16 residues. The CDR3 region is CASSFTHRGGGYEQYF. Written as DNA, the CDR3 is TGTGCCAGCAGTTTCACCCACAGGGGGGGTGGCTACGAGCAGTACTTC. Combining the CDR3 with reference TRBV28 and TRBJ2-7 gives the whole variable domain DVKVTQSSRYLVKRTGEKVFLECVQDMDHENMFWYRQDPGLGLRLIYFSYDVKMKEKGDIPEGYSVSREKKERFSLILESASTNQTSMYLCASSFTHRGGGYEQYFGPGTRLTVT.

The chain combines TRBV5-6 with TRBJ1-1, with TRBD1 matching over 7 bases. Losses at the gene ends were 0 bases for V and 1 base for J; bases not matched to a gene: 3. This CDR3 region has 15 residues. Germline V gene lookup returns CDR1 SGHDT and CDR2 YYEEEE. The DNA of the CDR3 is TGTGCCAGCAGCTTGGTAAACAGGGGGAACACTGAAGCTTTCTTT. Encoded protein: CASSLVNRGNTEAFF.

This clone was observed once. The V gene is TRBV3-1 (or the pseudogene TRBV3-2), the J gene TRBJ2-2; possible D gene TRBD2, 6 bases. Germline V gene lookup returns CDR1 LGHDT and CDR2 YNNKEL (reference sequence). CDR3 length: 15 amino acids. V was shortened by 4 bases and J by 1 base, with 10 bases between the two germline ends. CDR3 loop: CASSPGLLNTGELFF. The CDR3 region has the DNA TGTGCCAGCAGCCCGGGACTCCTGAACACCGGGGAGCTGTTTTTT.